This TCR beta chain was documented in a study of T-cell reconstitution after alpha-beta-depleted transplantation in children. A TCRbeta library incorporating unique molecular identifiers was prepared. TCRdb redid the calling of the PCR reads with MiXCR, one entry per CDR3 protein. The top ten hold about 4% of the sample, which has about 600,000 distinct CDR3 sequences, 10% seen once. This clonotype was observed a handful of times. Looked up from germline, CDR1 is SGHAT and CDR2 is FQNNGV. This CDR3 comprises 14 residues. V lost 4 bases and J lost 6, with 14 bases in between. The rearrangement uses TRBV11-2 and TRBJ2-3; no clear D gene. The receptor comes from a human donor who donated a stem cell graft to a child with acute myeloid leukemia. This material consisted of PBMCs from the stem cell graft donor, taken from the stem cell graft. The CDR3 loop reads CASSSRVGSDTQYF. CDR3 in DNA: TGTGCCAGCAGCTCCCGGGTCGGTTCGGATACGCAGTATTTT.